This is a list of T cell receptor beta chains from one sample in a study of blood T cell repertoires in COVID-19. The protocol was immunoSEQ multiplex PCR, while the TCRdb copy is restricted to in-frame clones and leaves out a portion. The repertoire has 270,000 or so clones, 80% to 90% of them found once; the top ten carry about 4.6%. Material: peripheral blood. Source of these receptors: a woman between 35 and 50 years old who had recovered from COVID-19. CDR3s include the opening cysteine and the closing phenylalanine or tryptophan. Each record gives: clone size, V gene, D gene, J gene, CDR3 DNA, CDR3 protein. A D gene is named only where the DNA matches it firmly. Clone size is stated in some rows and not others, as once, few, many or a class when expanded.

.	TRBV6-5	.	TRBJ1-1	TGTGCCAGGATAGACAGCTTCCTCCCTGAAGCTTTCTTT	CARIDSFLPEAFF
.	TRBV19	.	TRBJ2-1	TGTGCCAGTAGCCGACAGCGGGCAAGCTCCTACAATGAGCAGTTCTTC	CASSRQRASSYNEQFF
.	TRBV7-3	TRBD2	TRBJ2-2	TGTGCCAGCAGACTAGCGGGAGACACCGGGGAGCTGTTTTTT	CASRLAGDTGELFF
.	TRBV11-2	TRBD1	TRBJ2-7	TGTGCCAGCAGTCGGGACAGCGGCTCCTACGAGCAGTACTTC	CASSRDSGSYEQYF
.	TRBV5-6	.	TRBJ2-3	TGTGCCAGCAGCTTGGAACTCGAGGCGCAGTATTTT	CASSLELEAQYF
.	TRBV30	TRBD1	TRBJ2-7	TGTGCCTGGACTAACCGGGACAGGGGGCGCGAATTCGATCGCGGGCAGTACTTC	CAWTNRDRGREFDRGQYF
.	TRBV7-6	.	TRBJ1-3	TGTGCCAGCAGCTTAGATTACAGGGCCTCTGGAAACACCATATATTTT	CASSLDYRASGNTIYF
.	TRBV25-1	TRBD1	TRBJ2-3	TGTGCCAGCAGTGAATACTTGGGACAGGGGGCGTATTTT	CASSEYLGQGAYF
.	TRBV9	TRBD2	TRBJ2-1	TGTGCCAGCAGCGTAGTTAACGGGAGGTCCTACAATGAGCAGTTCTTC	CASSVVNGRSYNEQFF
.	TRBV4-3	TRBD2	TRBJ2-2	TGCGCCAGCAGCGGGCGACTAGCGGGCTCCCCGAACACCGGGGAGCTGTTTTTT	CASSGRLAGSPNTGELFF
.	TRBV30	TRBD1	TRBJ1-6	TGTGCCTCGGACCCGGGACAGGGAAATTCACCCCTCCACTTT	CASDPGQGNSPLHF
.	TRBV28	TRBD1	TRBJ1-6	TGTGCCAGCAGTTCGTCTACAGGGGTCTATTCACCCCTCCACTTT	CASSSSTGVYSPLHF
.	TRBV29-1	TRBD1	TRBJ1-5	TGCAGCGTTCAAGGGACAGACAATCAGCCCCAGCATTTT	CSVQGTDNQPQHF
once	TRBV6-1	TRBD1	TRBJ1-2	TGTGCCAGCAGTGAAGTCGGGACAGGTGAATATGGCTACACCTTC	CASSEVGTGEYGYTF
few	TRBV10-2	.	TRBJ2-7	TGCGCCAGCAGTGAGCCGGGTGGAGAGCGGAGCTACGAGCAGTACTTC	CASSEPGGERSYEQYF
.	TRBV10-2	TRBD2	TRBJ2-1	TGCGCCAGCAGTGAGTCGTTTGGACTAGCGAACGGAGAGCAGTTCTTC	CASSESFGLANGEQFF
.	TRBV19	TRBD1	TRBJ1-5	TGTGCCAGTAATGAGGGGGCGAGCAATCAGCCCCAGCATTTT	CASNEGASNQPQHF
.	TRBV5-4	.	TRBJ2-3	TGTGCCAGCAGCTTGGTAGTGACAGATACGCAGTATTTT	CASSLVVTDTQYF
few	TRBV28	TRBD1	TRBJ1-3	TGTGCCAGCAGTCTCGGGACAGGGGTTTCCCATGGCTCTGGAAACACCATATATTTT	CASSLGTGVSHGSGNTIYF
.	TRBV20-1	TRBD2	TRBJ2-7	TGCAGTGCTGGACTAGCATACGAGCAGTACTTC	CSAGLAYEQYF
.	TRBV3-1/TRBV3-2	.	TRBJ1-1	TGTGCCAGCAGCCACTACCCCTTGGGCCCTGAAGCTTTCTTT	CASSHYPLGPEAFF
.	TRBV5-1	TRBD1	TRBJ1-1	TGCGCCAGCAGCTTCTTGACAGGGGGAGGTACTGAAGCTTTCTTT	CASSFLTGGGTEAFF
few	TRBV30	.	TRBJ2-1	TGTGCCTGGAGTGTACTAGTGAATGAGCAGTTCTTC	CAWSVLVNEQFF
.	TRBV6-2/TRBV6-3	.	TRBJ1-4	TGTGCCAGCAGTTACGGGGGAGGGGAGCAAGAAAAACTGTTTTTT	CASSYGGGEQEKLFF
.	TRBV9	.	TRBJ2-1	TGTGCCAGCAGCGTAGCTTCCTTCTCCCTTCATGAGCAGTTCTTC	CASSVASFSLHEQFF
.	TRBV12-3/TRBV12-4	.	TRBJ2-3	TGTGCCAGCAGTTTATTCGCAGATACGCAGTATTTT	CASSLFADTQYF
.	TRBV19	TRBD1	TRBJ1-1	TGTGCCACTACGCGCCGGGACAGGTCTGAAGCTTTCTTT	CATTRRDRSEAFF
.	TRBV4-3	TRBD1	TRBJ2-1	TGCGCCAGCAGCCAAGATTGGGGGACAGGGCGGATCAATGAGCAGTTCTTC	CASSQDWGTGRINEQFF
once	TRBV4-2	.	TRBJ2-3	TGTGCCAGCAGCCTCTCTCTAGTAAATGCGGCAGATACGCAGTATTTT	CASSLSLVNAADTQYF
once	TRBV4-3	TRBD1	TRBJ1-3	TGCGCCAGCAGCCCAAGGATGTGGGACAGGGGTGGAAACACCATATATTTT	CASSPRMWDRGGNTIYF
.	TRBV9	TRBD2	TRBJ2-3	TGTGCCAGCAGCGTCGGGACTAGCGGGGGGGCGGACACGCAGTATTTT	CASSVGTSGGADTQYF
.	TRBV10-3	TRBD1	TRBJ1-1	TGTGCCATCAGTGAGTCGGGACAGGGAGGCACTGAAGCTTTCTTT	CAISESGQGGTEAFF
.	TRBV9	TRBD2	TRBJ2-1	TGTGCCAGCAGCGTAGGTTTAGCGGGGACGTACAATGAGCAGTTCTTC	CASSVGLAGTYNEQFF
.	TRBV3-1/TRBV3-2	.	TRBJ1-3	TGTGCCAGCAGCCAAGGGACAGCCGGAAACACCATATATTTT	CASSQGTAGNTIYF
.	TRBV6-1	.	TRBJ1-1	TGTGCCAGCAGTGTATCTTCTACGGGACATAACACTGAAGCTTTCTTT	CASSVSSTGHNTEAFF
.	TRBV5-1	TRBD2	TRBJ2-5	TGCGCCAGCAGCCCGGGGGGACTAGCGGGGATGTACCAAGAGACCCAGTACTTC	CASSPGGLAGMYQETQYF
.	TRBV4-1	.	TRBJ2-1	TGCGCCAGCAGCCAAGCCCCGCTAAACAATGAGCAGTTCTTC	CASSQAPLNNEQFF
.	TRBV18	.	TRBJ1-2	TGTGCCAGCTCACAAACCGGGACACTCTATGGCTACACCTTC	CASSQTGTLYGYTF
.	TRBV4-1	TRBD1	TRBJ2-1	TGCGCCAGCAGCCCTACCGGGACAGTGGAATTACTACGCGTCCACAATGAGCAGTTCTTC	CASSPTGTVELLRVHNEQFF
.	TRBV27	.	TRBJ2-1	TGTGCCAGCAGTTTCCCCAACACAGGGTACAATGAGCAGTTCTTC	CASSFPNTGYNEQFF
once	TRBV6-1	.	TRBJ1-2	TGTGCCAGCAGTGAATTGGGCAGGGGTGGCTACACCTTC	CASSELGRGGYTF
.	TRBV25-1	TRBD1	TRBJ1-1	TGTGCCAGCAGCGAGACCCCGGGACAGGGGAACACTGAAGCTTTCTTT	CASSETPGQGNTEAFF
.	TRBV25-1	.	TRBJ1-2	TGTGCCAGCAGTGAAGGGCAGGGGCCGATGGAGGGCTACACCTTC	CASSEGQGPMEGYTF
.	TRBV6-1	.	TRBJ1-6	TGTGCCAGCAGTGATTTCCCGGAGAATTCACCCCTCCACTTT	CASSDFPENSPLHF
.	TRBV18	TRBD1	TRBJ1-1	TGTGCCAGCTCAGTTAAGGGACAGGGTGGCACTGAAGCTTTCTTT	CASSVKGQGGTEAFF
.	TRBV5-1	.	TRBJ2-2	TGCGCCAGCAACCGGGACTCCGCGAACACCGGGGAGCTGTTTTTT	CASNRDSANTGELFF
.	TRBV11-3	TRBD2	TRBJ2-5	TGTGCCAGCAGTCGGGGCCTAGCGGGAGACTTGTATGAGACCCAGTACTTC	CASSRGLAGDLYETQYF
.	TRBV10-2	TRBD2	TRBJ2-2	TGCGCCAGCAGTGACGGGGGGACGGGGGAGCTGTTTTTT	CASSDGGTGELFF
.	TRBV7-2	TRBD2	TRBJ2-3	TGTGCCAGCAGTTACCGACTAGCGGGAGTGGGAACAGATACGCAGTATTTT	CASSYRLAGVGTDTQYF
.	TRBV6-5	TRBD2	TRBJ2-3	TGTGCCAGCAGTTACTCTCTCGGGGGGGCGACAGATACGCAGTATTTT	CASSYSLGGATDTQYF
.	TRBV6-5	.	TRBJ1-1	TGCGCGGCTGGGGCAGGGGTGGACACTGAAGCTTTCTTT	CAAGAGVDTEAFF